This passage covers 3 T cell receptor beta chains from one sample sequenced in a study of blood T cells in healthy people across ages. Sample-barcoded 5' priming and a J-beta primer mix drove a second PCR of roughly 7 to 11 cycles. One entry per CDR3 protein, called by TCRdb with MiXCR from the 5' RACE reads. The sample consists of 1,300,000 or so distinct CDR3 sequences, 55% to 75% of them appearing once. Sequenced sample: blood. All receptors derive from a man between 18 and 29 years old in good health.

This clonotype was seen a few times. This chain links TRBV12-3 or TRBV12-4 with TRBJ2-5, with TRBD1 matching over 7 bases. The CDR3 runs 14 residues. J gave up 4 bases and V 8 bases, and 10 bases lay outside the gene matches. The DNA of the CDR3 is TGTGCCAGCTCTCGATCGACAGGGCTAGAGACCCAGTACTTC. Translating gives CASSRSTGLETQYF.

The chain uses TRBV20-1 and TRBJ2-3; tentatively, D is TRBD2 (5 bases). V lost 0 bases and J lost 4, with 17 bases in between. The CDR3 length is 16 residues. Germline V gives CDR1 DFQATT, CDR2 SNEGSKA (reference sequence). Here the CDR3 DNA reads TGCAGTGCTAGAGAGTTAGGGCCAGAGCGGCCAGATACGCAGTATTTT. It codes for CSARELGPERPDTQYF.

V gene TRBV6-2 or TRBV6-3 combines with J gene TRBJ1-1; D gene uncertain. There are 14 residues in the CDR3. CDR1 and CDR2 from the germline V gene are MNHEY and SVGEGT. The V and J ends lost 0 bases and 8 bases respectively, with 13 bases between them. CDR3 coding DNA: TGTGCCAGCAGTTACTCCTCAGGTCGCGCCGAAGCTTTCTTT. Residues: CASSYSSGRAEAFF.